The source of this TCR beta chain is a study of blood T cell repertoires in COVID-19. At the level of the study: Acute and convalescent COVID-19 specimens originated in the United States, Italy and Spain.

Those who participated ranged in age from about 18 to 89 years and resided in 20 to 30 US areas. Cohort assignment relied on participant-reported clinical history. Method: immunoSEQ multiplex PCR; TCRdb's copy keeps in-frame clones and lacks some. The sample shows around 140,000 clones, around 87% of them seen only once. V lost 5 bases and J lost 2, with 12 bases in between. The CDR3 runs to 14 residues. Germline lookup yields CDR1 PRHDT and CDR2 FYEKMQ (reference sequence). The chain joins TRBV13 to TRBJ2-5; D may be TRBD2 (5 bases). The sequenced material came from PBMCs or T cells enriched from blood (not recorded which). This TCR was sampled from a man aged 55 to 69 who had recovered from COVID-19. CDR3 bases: TGTGCCAGCAGCATAGAGATAGCGCAAGAGACCCAGTACTTC. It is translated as CASSIEIAQETQYF.